A single sample is the source of the 6 T cell receptor beta chains below, sequenced in a study of T cells in Graves' hyperthyroidism and ophthalmopathy. Regions amplified from RNA transcripts were the TCR beta CDR3 regions. The HTBI primer set drove a first-round RT-PCR of the TCR CDR3. TCRdb passed the multiplex PCR reads through MiXCR, listing each CDR3 protein once. The profile shows roughly 500,000 distinct CDR3 sequences, around 50% of them singletons. The sample consisted of peripheral blood or thyroid tissue (not recorded which). Receptor source: an adult woman with Graves' disease, either hyperthyroidism or ophthalmopathy (not recorded which).

This chain joins TRBV7-3 and TRBJ2-2; 7 positions agree with TRBD1. The J segment lost 5 bases and the V segment lost 5 bases, leaving 8 bases of the junction unmatched. The CDR3 length is 15 residues. Germline V gene data show CDR1 as SGHTA and CDR2 as FQGTGA. The CDR3 is CASSAQGKGTGELFF. CDR3 coding DNA: TGTGCCAGCAGCGCACAGGGGAAGGGGACCGGGGAGCTGTTTTTT.

In this sample, this clonotype turned up many times. The chain couples TRBV7-8 to TRBJ1-4; the match to TRBD1 covers 9 bases. The CDR3 runs 16 residues. Germline lookup yields CDR1 SGHVS and CDR2 FQNEAQ. The V gene end was trimmed by 4 bases and the J gene end by 7 bases; junction bases not matched to a gene: 10. DNA of the CDR3: TGTGCCAGCAGCTCGTCAACCGGGACAGGGCCTGAAAAACTGTTTTTT. Translated, it gives CASSSSTGTGPEKLFF.

This clonotype showed up many times. The chain employs TRBV5-1 and TRBJ2-2; D is undetermined. The CDR3 covers 15 residues. Germline V lookup: CDR1 SGHRS, CDR2 YFSETQ. V was cut by 4 bases and J by 6 bases, with 16 bases left in between. The CDR3 spells CASSPVDTRAGELFF. For the CDR3, the DNA is TGCGCCAGCAGCCCGGTGGATACCCGGGCCGGGGAGCTGTTTTTT.

This clonotype was picked up one time. J is TRBJ2-7 and V is TRBV12-3 or TRBV12-4; the match to TRBD2 covers 11 bases. This CDR3 is 14 amino acids long. V lost 6 bases to trimming and J lost 4 bases; unmatched junction nucleotides: 5. CDR3 in DNA: TGTGCCAGCAGCCGACTAGCGGGAAGGTACGAGCAGTACTTC. It specifies CASSRLAGRYEQYF.

This clonotype has only a few counts. The J gene is TRBJ1-3, the V gene TRBV2; D possibly corresponds to TRBD1 (6 bases). V was trimmed by 7 bases and J by 0 bases, leaving 10 bases between them. CDR3 size: 14 residues. Germline CDR1 is SNHLY and CDR2 is FYNNEI. The CDR3 sequence is CASMKDSSGNTIYF. The DNA of the CDR3 is TGTGCCAGCATGAAGGACAGCTCTGGAAACACCATATATTTT. Looking up the rest from reference TRBV2 and TRBJ1-3 gives the full variable domain: EPEVTQTPSHQVTQMGQEVILRCVPISNHLYFYWYRQILGQKVEFLVSFYNNEISEKSEIFDDQFSVERPDGSNFTLKIRSTKLEDSAMYFCASMKDSSGNTIYFGEGSWLTVV.

Remarks on this clonotype: At one of its ends the junction is not consistent with the germline gene, which may arise from a read error. The V gene is TRBV20-1, the J gene TRBJ2-7; 9 positions agree with TRBD2. The germline gives CDR1 DFQATT, CDR2 SNEGSKA (reference sequence). This CDR3 has 14 residues. The CDR3 spells CSAPSGGRGYEHYF. In DNA form, the CDR3 reads TGCAGTGCCCCAAGCGGGGGGAGAGGCTACGAGCATTACTTC.